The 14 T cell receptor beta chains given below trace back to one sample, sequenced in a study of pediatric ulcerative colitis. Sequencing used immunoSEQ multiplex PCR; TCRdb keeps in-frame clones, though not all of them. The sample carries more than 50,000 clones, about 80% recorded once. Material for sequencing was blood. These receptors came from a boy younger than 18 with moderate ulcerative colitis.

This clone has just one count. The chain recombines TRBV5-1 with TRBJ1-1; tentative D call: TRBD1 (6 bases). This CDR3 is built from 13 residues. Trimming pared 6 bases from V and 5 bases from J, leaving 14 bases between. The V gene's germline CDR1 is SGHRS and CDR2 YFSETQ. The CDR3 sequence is CASTWGRGTEAFF. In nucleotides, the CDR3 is TGCGCCAGCACCTGGGGGAGGGGGACTGAAGCTTTCTTT.

CDR3 DNA: TGTGCCAGCAGTGAACCTACAGGGGGGAACACTGAAGCTTTCTTT. Translation: CASSEPTGGNTEAFF. The rearrangement links TRBV25-1 to TRBJ1-1; 8 bases align to TRBD1. The trim removed 2 bases at V and 1 base at J, leaving 3 bases unmatched. The germline CDR1 and CDR2 sequences are MGHDK and SYGVNS. The CDR3 is 15 amino acids.

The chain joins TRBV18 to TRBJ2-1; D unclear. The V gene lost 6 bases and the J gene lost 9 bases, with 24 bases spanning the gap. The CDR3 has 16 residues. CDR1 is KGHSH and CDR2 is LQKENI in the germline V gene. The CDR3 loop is CASSPDPPGVIGEQFF. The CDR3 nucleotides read TGTGCCAGCTCGCCGGACCCTCCTGGGGTAATCGGTGAGCAGTTCTTC.

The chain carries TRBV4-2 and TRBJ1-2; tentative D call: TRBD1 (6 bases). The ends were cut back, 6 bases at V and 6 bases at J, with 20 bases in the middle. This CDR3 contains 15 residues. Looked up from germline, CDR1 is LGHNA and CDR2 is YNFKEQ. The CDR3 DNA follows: TGTGCCAGCAGTCCAGCGCCACAGGGTACAAATGGCTACACCTTC. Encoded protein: CASSPAPQGTNGYTF.

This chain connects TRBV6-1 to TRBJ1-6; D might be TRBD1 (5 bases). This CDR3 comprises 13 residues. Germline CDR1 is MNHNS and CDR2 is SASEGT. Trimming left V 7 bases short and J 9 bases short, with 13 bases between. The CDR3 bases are TGTGCCAGCACGGGGGTTAAGGTTTCACCCCTCCACTTT. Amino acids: CASTGVKVSPLHF.

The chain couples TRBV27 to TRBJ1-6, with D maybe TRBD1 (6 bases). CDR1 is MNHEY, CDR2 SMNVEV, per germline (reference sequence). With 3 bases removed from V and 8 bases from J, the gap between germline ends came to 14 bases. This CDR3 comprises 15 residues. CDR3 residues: CASSFARGGYSPLHF. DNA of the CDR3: TGTGCCAGCAGTTTCGCCAGGGGTGGGTATTCACCCCTCCACTTT.

The CDR3, as DNA: TGTGCTAGTGGTTTGTCCCCGACAGGGAGGAATGAGCAGTTCTTC. Its protein is CASGLSPTGRNEQFF. This chain connects TRBV12-5 to TRBJ2-1; D possibly corresponds to TRBD1 (7 bases). The germline V gene has CDR1 LGHNT and CDR2 FRNRAP. The ends were cut back, 2 bases at V and 7 bases at J, with 15 bases in the middle. The CDR3 loop spans 15 amino acids. Full variable domain (outside the CDR3, taken from reference TRBV12-5 and TRBJ2-1): DARVTQTPRHKVTEMGQEVTMRCQPILGHNTVFWYRQTMMQGLELLAYFRNRAPLDDSGMPKDRFSAEMPDATLATLKIQPSEPRDSAVYFCASGLSPTGRNEQFFGPGTRLTVL.

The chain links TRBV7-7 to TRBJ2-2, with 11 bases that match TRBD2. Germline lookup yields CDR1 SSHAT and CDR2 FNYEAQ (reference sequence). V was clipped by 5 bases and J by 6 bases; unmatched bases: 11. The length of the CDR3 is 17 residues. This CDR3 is CASSPLKLAGVSGELFF. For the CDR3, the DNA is TGTGCCAGCAGCCCGCTTAAACTAGCGGGAGTATCCGGGGAGCTGTTTTTT.

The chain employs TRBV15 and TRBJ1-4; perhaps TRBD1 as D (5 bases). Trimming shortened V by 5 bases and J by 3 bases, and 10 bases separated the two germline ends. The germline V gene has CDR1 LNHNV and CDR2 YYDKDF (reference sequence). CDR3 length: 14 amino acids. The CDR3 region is CATSARDANEKLFF. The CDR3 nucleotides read TGTGCCACCAGCGCCAGGGATGCTAATGAAAAACTGTTTTTT.

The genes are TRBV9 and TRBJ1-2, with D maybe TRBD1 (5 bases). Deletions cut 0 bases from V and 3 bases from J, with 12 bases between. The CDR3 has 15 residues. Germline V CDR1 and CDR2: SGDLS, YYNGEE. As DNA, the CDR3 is TGTGCCAGCAGCGTAGCTGCCGGGGACGACTATGGCTACACCTTC. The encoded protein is CASSVAAGDDYGYTF.

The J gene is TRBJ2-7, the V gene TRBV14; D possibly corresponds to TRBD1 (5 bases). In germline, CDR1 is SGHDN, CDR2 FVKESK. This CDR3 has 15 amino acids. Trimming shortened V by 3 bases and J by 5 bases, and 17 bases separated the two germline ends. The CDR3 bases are TGTGCCAGCAGCCAGACCGTAGGGGAAAAGGACGAGCAGTACTTC. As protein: CASSQTVGEKDEQYF.

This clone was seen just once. CDR3 region: CASLWLGLVSTDTQYF. CDR3 nucleotides: TGTGCCAGCCTTTGGCTAGGGCTAGTAAGCACAGATACGCAGTATTTT. The V and J genes are TRBV2 and TRBJ2-3; D remains unclear. This CDR3 has 16 amino acids. Trimming removed 8 bases from V and 0 bases from J, with 18 bases in between. Germline V gene lookup returns CDR1 SNHLY and CDR2 FYNNEI.

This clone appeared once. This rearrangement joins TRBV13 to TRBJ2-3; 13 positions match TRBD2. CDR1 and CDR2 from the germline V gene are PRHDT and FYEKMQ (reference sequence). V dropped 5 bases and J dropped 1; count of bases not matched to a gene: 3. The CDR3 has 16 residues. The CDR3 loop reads CASSLGLAGGTDTQYF. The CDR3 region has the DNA TGTGCCAGCAGCCTTGGACTAGCGGGGGGCACAGATACGCAGTATTTT.

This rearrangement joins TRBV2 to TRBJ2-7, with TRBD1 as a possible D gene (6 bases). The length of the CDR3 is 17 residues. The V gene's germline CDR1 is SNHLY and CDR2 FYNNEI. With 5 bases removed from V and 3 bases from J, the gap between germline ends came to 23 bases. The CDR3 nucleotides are TGTGCCAGCAGTTATAATCCGGGACAACTTTCCAACTACGAGCAGTACTTC. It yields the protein CASSYNPGQLSNYEQYF.